The following is a T cell receptor (beta chain) sequence with its context. Its matching antigen is unknown. This specimen belongs to a study of regulatory T cells. Study-level findings and limits: Hydrophobic residues at CDR3 positions 6 and 7 were enriched in conventional CD4+ T cells of CD3G-deficient patients. Patient repertoires had restricted TRB V-J pairs and skewed V and J usage, most in Tregs.

The PCR used 52 TRBV and 13 TRBJ primers. Method: immunoSEQ multiplex PCR; TCRdb's copy keeps in-frame clones and lacks some. The sample lists under 30,000 clones, around nine tenths occurring once. The CDR3 spans 13 residues. Germline trimming cut 6 bases from V and 3 bases from J; bases unmatched to any gene: 4. Germline V CDR1 and CDR2: WSHSY, SAAADI. A couple of CD3G-deficient patients had more severe autoimmunity; all had some. This receptor was identified in a child aged 10-17 years with CD3G deficiency. The gene calls are TRBV10-2 and TRBJ2-7, with 8 bases identical to TRBD2. Material: conventional CD4+ T cells sorted from blood. The CDR3 DNA reads as TGCGCCAGCAGGCAAGCGGGAGTCTACGAGCAGTACTTC. Protein product: CASRQAGVYEQYF.